Below are 18 T cell receptor beta chains sequenced from a single sample in a study of shared clonotypes between healthy human individuals. Sequencing used immunoSEQ multiplex PCR; TCRdb keeps in-frame clones, though not all of them. The top ten hold approximately 0.13% of the sample, which has 2 million to 2.5 million clones, approximately 96% seen once. Sequencing used naive CD4+ T cells sorted from blood. Subset: CD45RA+ positively selected. The source is a man between 18 and 35 years old in good health.

Comments on this clone: Other nucleotide sequences in the sample specify the same CDR3. The chain carries TRBV28 and TRBJ2-3; D might be TRBD2 (6 bases). In germline, CDR1 is MDHEN, CDR2 SYDVKM. Trimming pared 1 base from V and 6 bases from J, leaving 8 bases between. This CDR3 has 13 residues. Here the CDR3 reads CASSLLAGDTQYF. In DNA, the CDR3 is TGTGCCAGCAGTTTATTGGCGGGGGATACGCAGTATTTT.

The chain joins TRBV10-3 to TRBJ2-2; 8 bases line up with TRBD2. The length of the CDR3 is 16 residues. In germline, CDR1 is ENHRY, CDR2 SYGVKD. V gave up 4 bases and J gave up 3 bases; unmatched junction bases: 7. CDR3 loop: CAISVGTSRDTGELFF. Here the CDR3 DNA reads TGTGCCATCAGTGTGGGGACTAGTAGGGACACCGGGGAGCTGTTTTTT.

The CDR3 sequence is CASSLDPTGLAFF. The CDR3, as DNA: TGCGCCAGCAGCTTGGACCCTACAGGGTTGGCTTTCTTT. The gene calls are TRBV5-1 and TRBJ1-1, with a weak D call TRBD1 (6 bases). This CDR3 comprises 13 residues. Trimming took 0 bases from V and 11 from J, leaving 14 bases between them. Germline V lookup: CDR1 SGHRS, CDR2 YFSETQ.

In nucleotides, the CDR3 is TGTGCCAGCAGTTCCGTGCCGGGCAATGAGCAGTTCTTC. Protein product: CASSSVPGNEQFF. The rearrangement uses TRBV28 and TRBJ2-1, with D unresolved. The CDR3 spans 13 residues. Per germline, CDR1 MDHEN and CDR2 SYDVKM. The V gene lost 4 bases and the J gene lost 6 bases, with 10 bases spanning the gap.

The chain has TRBV5-5 and TRBJ1-5; D perhaps matches TRBD1 (5 bases). Trimming stripped 0 bases from V and 7 bases from J, with 8 bases between. Germline V gives CDR1 SGHKS, CDR2 YYEKEE (reference sequence). The CDR3 covers 13 residues. CDR3 residues: CASSLERGQPQHF. As DNA, the CDR3 is TGTGCCAGCAGCTTGGAGAGGGGCCAGCCCCAGCATTTT.

This clone occurred once. This sample includes further DNA sequences coding for the same CDR3. This sequence joins TRBV6-5 and TRBJ2-5, with D possibly being TRBD1 (5 bases). The CDR3 consists of 12 residues. In germline, CDR1 is MNHEY, CDR2 SVGAGI. V was trimmed by 5 bases and J by 4 bases, leaving 8 bases between them. CDR3 DNA: TGTGCCAGCAGTAGGGGCACAGAGACCCAGTACTTC. It is translated as CASSRGTETQYF.

Worth noting for this clone: One end of the junction varies from germline; a read error may be responsible. The CDR3 DNA sequence: TGTGCTAGCAGCTTAGGGCGAGGGAGCTACAATGAGCAGTTCTTC. This sequence encodes CASSLGRGSYNEQFF. The chain is built from TRBV7-7 and TRBJ2-1; maybe TRBD2 (5 bases). CDR1 SSHAT and CDR2 FNYEAQ come from the germline V gene (reference sequence). The CDR3 runs 15 residues.

The DNA of the CDR3 is TGTGCCAGCAGCTCTCAGGATGGCTACACCTTC. This translates into CASSSQDGYTF. The gene calls are TRBV28 and TRBJ1-2; D gene uncertain. The CDR3 is 11 amino acids. CDR1 is MDHEN, CDR2 SYDVKM, per germline. Between the trimmed V and J ends, which lost 6 bases and 6 bases, there was a span of 8 bases.

The chain uses TRBV18 and TRBJ2-3; 12 bases map to TRBD2. With V trimmed by 6 bases and J by 11 bases, 9 bases remained unmatched. Germline loops: CDR1 KGHSH, CDR2 LQKENI. This CDR3 spans 14 amino acids. The CDR3 spells CASSPTSGGHWQYF. The CDR3 DNA sequence: TGTGCCAGCTCTCCGACTAGCGGGGGACATTGGCAGTATTTT.

This clone came up a few times. J is TRBJ2-3 and V is TRBV30, with D perhaps given as TRBD1 or TRBD2 (5 bases each). This CDR3 has 15 residues. Germline lookup yields CDR1 GTSNPN and CDR2 SVGIG (reference sequence). Deletions cut 3 bases from V and 0 bases from J, with 13 bases between. The CDR3 DNA follows: TGTGCCTGGAGGGGACGTCCCTTTAGCACAGATACGCAGTATTTT. It specifies CAWRGRPFSTDTQYF.

The chain links TRBV5-4 to TRBJ2-1; no clear D. Germline CDR1 and CDR2: SGHNT and YYREEE (reference sequence). The CDR3 totals 14 residues. V was trimmed by 0 bases and J by 2 bases, leaving 6 bases between them. CDR3 region: CASSLEGPYNEQFF. CDR3 nucleotide sequence: TGTGCCAGCAGCTTGGAGGGCCCCTACAATGAGCAGTTCTTC.

Turning to this clone: The sample contains more than one DNA sequence encoding this CDR3. This rearrangement joins TRBV7-2 to TRBJ2-7, with D maybe TRBD1 (5 bases). Germline V gene lookup returns CDR1 SGHTA and CDR2 FQGNSA. The CDR3 length is 13 residues. V lost 1 base and J lost 3, with 7 bases in between. The CDR3 DNA follows: TGTGCCAGCAGCTTAGGACAGAACTACGAGCAGTACTTC. Translating gives CASSLGQNYEQYF.

The chain links TRBV18 to TRBJ2-2; no clear D. Germline CDR1 reads KGHSH; CDR2 reads LQKENI. The CDR3 contains 14 residues. Trimming took 6 bases from V and 6 from J, leaving 14 bases between them. CDR3 sequence reads: CASSLTGSSGELFF. Written as DNA, the CDR3 is TGTGCCAGCTCTCTCACTGGATCTTCCGGGGAGCTGTTTTTT.

This clone was recorded only once. This chain connects TRBV18 to TRBJ1-5, with 7 bases that match TRBD1. Germline CDR1 and CDR2: KGHSH and LQKENI. V was clipped by 6 bases and J by 7 bases; unmatched bases: 9. This CDR3 is 14 amino acids long. The CDR3 spells CASSRTGVEQPQHF. CDR3 in DNA: TGTGCCAGCTCGCGTACAGGGGTGGAGCAGCCCCAGCATTTT.

This chain connects TRBV6-5 to TRBJ2-5; possibly TRBD1 for D (7 bases). Trimming stripped 11 bases from V and 6 bases from J, with 22 bases between. The CDR3 has 14 residues. Germline CDR1 is MNHEY and CDR2 is SVGAGI. The CDR3 DNA follows: TGTGCCGGCCTTACGATGACAGGGAGGCAGACCCAGTACTTC. It translates to CAGLTMTGRQTQYF.

This clone was seen a single time. The chain combines TRBV25-1 with TRBJ1-1; 8 bases fit TRBD1. The V and J ends lost 5 bases and 4 bases, in that order; junction bases with no gene match: 12. Germline CDR1 reads MGHDK; CDR2 reads SYGVNS. CDR3 length equals 16 residues. CDR3 residues: CASSLSGGGGFTEAFF. CDR3 in DNA: TGTGCCAGCAGTCTTTCAGGGGGCGGCGGTTTCACTGAAGCTTTCTTT.

In its sample, this clone was seen once. V and J are TRBV7-2 and TRBJ1-6; D remains unclear. V was clipped by 1 base and J by 4 bases, with 14 bases between them. The CDR3 contains 17 residues. Germline loops: CDR1 SGHTA, CDR2 FQGNSA. The CDR3 bases are TGTGCCAGCAGCTTAGGGCGCGGAGCCTCGTATAATTCACCCCTCCACTTT. Protein: CASSLGRGASYNSPLHF. The full variable domain, rest sourced from reference TRBV7-2 and TRBJ1-6, is GAGVSQSPSNKVTEKGKDVELRCDPISGHTALYWYRQSLGQGLEFLIYFQGNSAPDKSGLPSDRFSAERTGGSVSTLTIQRTQQEDSAVYLCASSLGRGASYNSPLHFGNGTRLTVT.

Of note for this clone: This CDR3 is also generated by other DNA sequences in the sample. The gene calls are TRBV6-5 and TRBJ2-5; no firm D call. Germline-derived CDR1 and CDR2 are MNHEY and SVGAGI. V dropped 0 bases and J dropped 5 bases, with 10 bases sitting between them. The CDR3 extends over 14 amino acids. CDR3 nucleotide sequence: TGTGCCAGCAGTTACTCGTCGTTCTCGGAGACCCAGTACTTC. This encodes CASSYSSFSETQYF.